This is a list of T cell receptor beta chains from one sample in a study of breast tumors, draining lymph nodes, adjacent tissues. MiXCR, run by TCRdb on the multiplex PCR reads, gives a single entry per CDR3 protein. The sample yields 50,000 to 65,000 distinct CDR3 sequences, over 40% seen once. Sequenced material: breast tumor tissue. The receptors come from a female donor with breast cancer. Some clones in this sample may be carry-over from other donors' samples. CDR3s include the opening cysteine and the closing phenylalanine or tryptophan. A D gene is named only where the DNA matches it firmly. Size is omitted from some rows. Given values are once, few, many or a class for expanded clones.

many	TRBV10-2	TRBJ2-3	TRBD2	CAIQDPAGDVTDTQYF	TGCGCCATCCAGGACCCAGCGGGAGATGTGACAGATACGCAGTATTTT
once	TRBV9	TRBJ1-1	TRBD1	CASSVRGDRVTFF	TGTGCCAGCAGCGTAAGAGGGGACAGGGTGACTTTCTTT
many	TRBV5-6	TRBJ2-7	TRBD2	CASSPGPPGGPLYEQYF	TGTGCCAGCAGCCCGGGACCACCGGGAGGGCCTTTGTACGAGCAGTACTTC
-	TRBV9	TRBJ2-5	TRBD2	CASSGGTSGLTNSQETQYF	TGTGCCAGCAGCGGTGGGACTAGCGGTTTAACAAACAGCCAAGAGACCCAGTACTTC
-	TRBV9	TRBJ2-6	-	CASSPSPGHTLSGANVLTF	TGTGCCAGCAGCCCCTCACCGGGACATACCCTCTCTGGGGCCAACGTCCTGACTTTC
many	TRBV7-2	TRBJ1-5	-	CASSRPGIYQPQHF	TGTGCCAGCAGCCGACCAGGGATATATCAGCCCCAGCATTTT
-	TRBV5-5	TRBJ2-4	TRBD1	CASSSGTGAGNIRYF	TGTGCCAGCAGCTCTGGGACAGGCGCGGGAAACATTCGGTACTTC
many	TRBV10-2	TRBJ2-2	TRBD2	CASSMSGRGDTGELFF	TGCGCCAGCAGTATGAGCGGGAGGGGGGACACCGGGGAGCTGTTTTTT
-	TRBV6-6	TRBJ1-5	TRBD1	CASNDRGDQPQHF	TGTGCCAGCAACGACAGGGGAGATCAGCCCCAGCATTTT
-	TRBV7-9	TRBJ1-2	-	CASSSSSAHYGYTF	TGTGCCAGCAGCTCCTCCTCGGCCCACTATGGCTACACCTTC
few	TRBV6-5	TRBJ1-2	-	CASSDIQGRYGYTF	TGTGCCAGCAGTGACATTCAGGGGCGATATGGCTACACCTTC
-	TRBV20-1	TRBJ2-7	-	CSAISRAYEQYF	TGCAGTGCTATAAGTAGGGCCTACGAGCAGTACTTC
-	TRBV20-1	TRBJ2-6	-	CSARFQGGSGSNVLTF	TGCAGTGCTAGGTTCCAGGGGGGCTCGGGGTCCAACGTCCTGACTTTC
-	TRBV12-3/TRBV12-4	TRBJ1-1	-	CASSKGRTEAFF	TGTGCCAGCAGTAAAGGGAGGACTGAAGCTTTCTTT
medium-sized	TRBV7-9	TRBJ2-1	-	CASSSPAAVGEQFF	TGTGCCAGCAGCTCCCCAGCGGCGGTTGGTGAGCAGTTCTTC
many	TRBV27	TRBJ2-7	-	CASSLIYGLGYEQYF	TGTGCCAGCAGTTTAATTTACGGCCTGGGGTACGAGCAGTACTTC
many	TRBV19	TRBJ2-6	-	CASGAGSSGANVLTF	TGTGCCAGTGGCGCGGGTAGCTCTGGGGCCAACGTCCTGACTTTC
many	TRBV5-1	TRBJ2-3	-	CASSITDSTDTQYF	TGCGCCAGCAGCATAACCGACAGTACAGATACGCAGTATTTT
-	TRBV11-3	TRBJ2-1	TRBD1	CASSLTGGAEHEQFF	TGTGCCAGCAGCTTGACAGGGGGCGCTGAGCATGAGCAGTTCTTC
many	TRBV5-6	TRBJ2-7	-	CASSSIGIREQYF	TGTGCCAGCAGCTCGATCGGGATTCGGGAGCAGTACTTC
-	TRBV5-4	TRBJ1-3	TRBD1	CASSLAGTGGNTIYF	TGTGCCAGCAGCTTGGCCGGGACAGGGGGAAACACCATATATTTT
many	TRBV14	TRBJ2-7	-	CASSQIRGGGYEQYF	TGTGCCAGCAGCCAAATCAGGGGTGGTGGCTACGAGCAGTACTTC
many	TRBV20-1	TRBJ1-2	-	CSARPGFRNYGYTF	TGCAGTGCTAGACCTGGTTTCAGAAACTATGGCTACACCTTC
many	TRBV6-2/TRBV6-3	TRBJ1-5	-	CASSLYRGNQPQHF	TGTGCCAGCAGTTTATACAGGGGCAATCAGCCCCAGCATTTT
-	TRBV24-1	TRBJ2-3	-	CATSDSTGGLTDTQYF	TGTGCCACCAGTGATTCGACCGGGGGTTTAACAGATACGCAGTATTTT
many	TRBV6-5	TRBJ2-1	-	CASSYMAAEDNEQFF	TGTGCCAGCAGTTACATGGCGGCGGAGGACAATGAGCAGTTCTTC
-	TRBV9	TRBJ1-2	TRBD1	CASSGGTAYGYTF	TGTGCCAGCAGCGGTGGGACAGCATATGGCTACACCTTC
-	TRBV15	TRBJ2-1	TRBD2	CATSMGLAGGEQFF	TGTGCCACCAGCATGGGACTAGCGGGAGGTGAGCAGTTCTTC
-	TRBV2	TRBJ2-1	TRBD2	CASSVASGSWYEQFF	TGTGCCAGCAGTGTTGCTAGCGGGAGTTGGTATGAGCAGTTCTTC
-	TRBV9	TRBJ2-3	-	CASSVDLGLGDTQYF	TGTGCCAGCAGCGTAGATCTCGGTCTTGGAGATACGCAGTATTTT
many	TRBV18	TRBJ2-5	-	CASSPLPQETQYF	TGTGCCAGCTCACCACTACCCCAAGAGACCCAGTACTTC
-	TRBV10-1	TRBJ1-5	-	CASSASGRSEHF	TGCGCCAGCAGTGCTAGCGGGAGATCCGAGCATTTT